One sample yielded the 14 T cell receptor beta chains listed below, sequenced in a study of cytomegalovirus exposure and HLA in healthy donors. Clones were sequenced by immunoSEQ multiplex PCR, and TCRdb holds only the in-frame ones, with some missing. The sample records 220,000 or so clones, around four fifths being singletons. What was sequenced was PBMCs. These receptors came from a woman in her twenties or thirties in good health and CMV-seropositive.

The rearrangement uses TRBV27 and TRBJ2-1, with D tentatively TRBD1 (6 bases). The CDR3 totals 12 residues. The germline V gene has CDR1 MNHEY and CDR2 SMNVEV (reference sequence). Trimming pared 2 bases from V and 9 bases from J, leaving 8 bases between. The chain's CDR3 is CASSLPGVEQFF. The CDR3 DNA is TGTGCCAGCAGTTTACCAGGGGTTGAGCAGTTCTTC.

The chain links TRBV27 to TRBJ2-2, with a possible D match to TRBD2 (5 bases). Germline V gene lookup returns CDR1 MNHEY and CDR2 SMNVEV (reference sequence). V dropped 5 bases and J dropped 5 bases, with 15 bases sitting between them. There are 15 residues in the CDR3. CDR3 DNA sequence: TGTGCCAGCAGTCGAGGAGGCCCGATGACCGGGGAGCTGTTTTTT. Protein product: CASSRGGPMTGELFF.

The V call is TRBV27, the J call TRBJ1-1; D not resolved. This CDR3 is built from 15 residues. The germline gives CDR1 MNHEY, CDR2 SMNVEV (reference sequence). V shed 2 bases and J shed 4 bases, with 14 bases lying between them. CDR3 in DNA: TGTGCCAGCAGTTTAGGTCGGGTTGGAGGCACTGAAGCTTTCTTT. Its translation: CASSLGRVGGTEAFF.

A few counts support this clone. The chain has TRBV14 and TRBJ2-1; D may be TRBD1 (5 bases). Germline V CDR1 and CDR2: SGHDN, FVKESK. The CDR3 runs to 13 residues. The V end lost 4 bases, the J end lost 9 bases, and 13 bases lay between the germline ends. CDR3 sequence reads: CASSPQFQGEQFF. The CDR3 DNA follows: TGTGCCAGCAGCCCCCAGTTTCAGGGTGAGCAGTTCTTC. Full variable domain (missing parts from reference TRBV14 and TRBJ2-1): EAGVTQFPSHSVIEKGQTVTLRCDPISGHDNLYWYRRVMGKEIKFLLHFVKESKQDESGMPNNRFLAERTGGTYSTLKVQPAELEDSGVYFCASSPQFQGEQFFGPGTRLTVL.

There are a few counts of this clone. This chain uses TRBV9 with TRBJ1-1; D is ambiguous. Germline lookup yields CDR1 SGDLS and CDR2 YYNGEE. The CDR3 sequence is 14 residues long. Trimming took 0 bases from V and 1 from J, leaving 7 bases between them. Written as DNA, the CDR3 is TGTGCCAGCAGCGTAGCGAAGGGGAACACTGAAGCTTTCTTT. It yields the protein CASSVAKGNTEAFF.

This chain connects TRBV6-1 to TRBJ1-2, with D perhaps matching TRBD1 (6 bases). This CDR3 has 14 residues. CDR1 is MNHNS and CDR2 is SASEGT in the germline V gene. V lost 5 bases, J lost 4 bases, and 14 bases lay in between. The chain's CDR3 is CASSPNRAGYGYTF. CDR3 nucleotides: TGTGCCAGCAGTCCGAACAGGGCCGGCTATGGCTACACCTTC.

The rearrangement joins TRBV6-5 to TRBJ2-3, with 9 bases that match TRBD2. CDR3 length: 14 amino acids. V dropped 11 bases and J dropped 6; count of bases not matched to a gene: 12. Germline V gene lookup returns CDR1 MNHEY and CDR2 SVGAGI. The CDR3 DNA reads TGTGCCGCGTCAACGGCGGGAGGGCCGGATACGCAGTATTTT. It translates to CAASTAGGPDTQYF.

V and J are TRBV28 and TRBJ2-7, with 9 bases identical to TRBD1. J lost 2 bases, V lost 6 bases, and 8 bases had no gene match. The CDR3 runs 15 residues. CDR1 is MDHEN, CDR2 SYDVKM, per germline. CDR3: CASSNPGTGTYEQYF. CDR3 bases: TGTGCCAGCAGCAATCCCGGGACAGGGACCTACGAGCAGTACTTC.

This clone was detected only once. The V gene is TRBV30, the J gene TRBJ2-1, with D possibly being TRBD2 (5 bases). The CDR3 sequence is 15 residues long. Germline loops: CDR1 GTSNPN, CDR2 SVGIG (reference sequence). V was trimmed by 4 bases and J by 6 bases, leaving 19 bases between them. CDR3 DNA sequence: TGTGCCTGGACCGTACCCCCGGCTAGCAGCAATGAGCAGTTCTTC. It codes for CAWTVPPASSNEQFF.

The chain combines TRBV5-1 with TRBJ1-2, with D unresolved. CDR3 length: 13 amino acids. Germline values: CDR1 SGHRS, CDR2 YFSETQ. The V end was cut by 4 bases, the J end by 4 bases, with 11 bases between. The CDR3 reads CASSLTSFYGYTF. CDR3 sequence (DNA): TGCGCCAGCAGCCTGACAAGTTTCTATGGCTACACCTTC.

This clone showed up just once. Here the CDR3 reads CASSQVAEANNYGYTF. The CDR3, as DNA: TGCGCCAGCAGCCAAGTCGCGGAGGCAAACAACTATGGCTACACCTTC. The chain uses TRBV4-1 and TRBJ1-2; D remains ambiguous. Trimming took 1 base from V and 2 from J, leaving 14 bases between them. In germline, CDR1 is MGHRA, CDR2 YSYEKL. The CDR3 is 16 amino acids.

The chain is built from TRBV19 and TRBJ1-5, with 7 bases identical to TRBD1. Unmatched junction bases numbered 10, after V lost 5 bases and J lost 6 bases. The CDR3 has 15 residues. The V gene's germline CDR1 is LNHDA and CDR2 SQIVND (reference sequence). The DNA of the CDR3 is TGTGCCAGTAGTGAGTTCGACAGGGTCATTCAGCCCCAGCATTTT. It codes for CASSEFDRVIQPQHF.

The chain has TRBV21-1 and TRBJ2-7; the table's D gene call, TRBD1, was not cross checked with the DNA. TRBV21-1 has pseudogene status. This CDR3 has 13 amino acids. CDR3 amino acids: CASSKEDSSEQYF. As DNA, the CDR3 is TGTGCCAGCAGCAAAGAGGACAGTTCCGAGCAGTACTTC.

The table lists this clone with a count of one. V and J are TRBV10-3 and TRBJ2-7; 8 nucleotides agree with TRBD2. The J segment lost 6 bases and the V segment lost 3 bases, leaving 10 bases of the junction unmatched. Germline V gene lookup returns CDR1 ENHRY and CDR2 SYGVKD. This CDR3 comprises 15 residues. The CDR3 DNA sequence: TGTGCCATCAGTGAATCGGGGGGGAGGGCCCGCGAGCAGTACTTC. Amino acid sequence: CAISESGGRAREQYF.